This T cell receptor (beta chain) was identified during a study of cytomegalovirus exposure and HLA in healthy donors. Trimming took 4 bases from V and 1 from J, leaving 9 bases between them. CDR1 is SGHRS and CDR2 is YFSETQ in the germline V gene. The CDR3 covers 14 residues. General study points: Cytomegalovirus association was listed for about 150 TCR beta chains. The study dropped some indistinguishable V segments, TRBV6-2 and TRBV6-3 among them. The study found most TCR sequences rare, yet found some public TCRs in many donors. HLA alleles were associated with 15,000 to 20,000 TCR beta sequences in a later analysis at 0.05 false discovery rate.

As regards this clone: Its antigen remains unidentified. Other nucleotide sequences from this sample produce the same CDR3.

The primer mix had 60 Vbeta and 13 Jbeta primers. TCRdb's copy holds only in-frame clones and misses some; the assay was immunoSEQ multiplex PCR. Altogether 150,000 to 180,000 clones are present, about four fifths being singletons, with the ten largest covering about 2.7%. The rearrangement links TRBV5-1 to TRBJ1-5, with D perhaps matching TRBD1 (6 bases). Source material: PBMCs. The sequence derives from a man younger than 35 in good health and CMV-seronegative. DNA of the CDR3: TGCGCCAGCAGCCTCGGACAGAGCAATCAGCCCCAGCATTTT. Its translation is CASSLGQSNQPQHF.